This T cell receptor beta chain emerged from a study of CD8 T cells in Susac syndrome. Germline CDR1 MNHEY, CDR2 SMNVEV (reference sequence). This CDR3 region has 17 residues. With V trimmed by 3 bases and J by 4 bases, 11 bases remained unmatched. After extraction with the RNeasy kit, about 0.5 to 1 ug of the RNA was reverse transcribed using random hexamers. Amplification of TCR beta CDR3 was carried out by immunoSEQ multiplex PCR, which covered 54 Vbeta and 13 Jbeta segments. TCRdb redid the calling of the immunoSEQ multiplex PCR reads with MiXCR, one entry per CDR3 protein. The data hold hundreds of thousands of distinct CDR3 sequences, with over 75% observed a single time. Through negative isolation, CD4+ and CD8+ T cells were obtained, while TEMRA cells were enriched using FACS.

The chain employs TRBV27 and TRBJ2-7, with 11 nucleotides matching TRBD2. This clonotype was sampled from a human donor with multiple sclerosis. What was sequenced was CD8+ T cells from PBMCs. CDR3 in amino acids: CASSFLTSGNPRYEQYF. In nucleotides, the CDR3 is TGTGCCAGCAGTTTTTTGACTAGCGGGAATCCTAGGTACGAGCAGTACTTC.